This T cell receptor beta chain was retrieved from a study of blood T cell repertoires in COVID-19. Study-level information: Samples came from the United States, Italy and Spain, spanning acute and convalescent COVID-19. T cells, B-cell-depleted T cells, or PBMCs provided the cDNA or gDNA that served as material.

This CDR3 is built from 17 residues. Germline lookup yields CDR1 SGHVS and CDR2 FQNEAQ. Trimming removed 0 bases from V and 5 bases from J, with 17 bases in between. Only in-frame clones appear in the TCRdb table, and some are missing; sequencing was by immunoSEQ multiplex PCR. The top ten clones hold around 3.7% of a sample with 230,000 or so clones, 65% to 85% of them seen once. Participants were aged about 18 to 90 years, lived in around 22 US areas, and enrolled virtually. Recovered status applied to Cohort 3 donors who had two consecutive negative PCRs. It also applied to those with clearance or with symptom resolution.

The TCR was taken from a man aged 50 to 59 who had recovered from COVID-19. What was sequenced was PBMCs or T cells enriched from blood (not recorded which). The chain has TRBV7-8 and TRBJ2-1; TRBD2 might be the D (5 bases). Written as DNA, the CDR3 is TGTGCCAGCAGCTTAGCGCGGTTGGGAGATCTGCACAATGAGCAGTTCTTC. Its protein product is CASSLARLGDLHNEQFF.